The 19 T cell receptor beta chains listed next were all sequenced from one sample in a study of T cells after yellow fever vaccination. In TCRdb, the 5' RACE reads were re-called with MiXCR into one record per CDR3 protein. The profile covers some 110,000 distinct CDR3 sequences, with approximately 7.1% appearing a single time and 2.5% to 3.5% taken by the ten largest. The material was CD4+ T cells sorted from PBMCs, obtained 45 days after the first yellow fever vaccination. Every receptor here comes from a man aged 18-30 years who received the YFV17D yellow fever vaccine.

This clonotype appeared many times. The chain couples TRBV20-1 to TRBJ2-5; the D gene is possibly TRBD1 (6 bases). CDR1 is DFQATT and CDR2 is SNEGSKA in the germline V gene (reference sequence). V shed 0 bases and J shed 5 bases, with 16 bases lying between them. The CDR3 spans 15 residues. The CDR3 sequence: CSARDGRGLGETQYF. CDR3 coding DNA: TGCAGTGCTAGAGATGGCAGGGGCCTCGGGGAGACCCAGTACTTC.

There are many counts of this clonotype. The rearrangement links TRBV11-1 to TRBJ2-2, with D possibly TRBD1 on 6 matching bases. Germline V gene sequence: CDR1 SGHAT, CDR2 FQDESV (reference sequence). The CDR3 contains 19 residues. The V end lost 5 bases, the J end lost 0 bases, and 22 bases lay between the germline ends. The CDR3 is CASSAARGIQTANTGELFF. The DNA for the CDR3 is TGTGCCAGCAGCGCAGCCAGGGGCATACAAACAGCGAACACCGGGGAGCTGTTTTTT.

The sample holds a few counts of this clonotype. CDR3 bases: TGTGCCAGCAGCCCACCAGGGGCGAACTATGGCTACACCTTC. Encoded protein: CASSPPGANYGYTF. V usage is TRBV11-2 and J usage is TRBJ1-2; the D gene is possibly TRBD1 (6 bases). Trimming shortened V by 5 bases and J by 2 bases, and 12 bases separated the two germline ends. The CDR3 length is 14 residues. CDR1 and CDR2 from the germline V gene are SGHAT and FQNNGV.

Notes on this clonotype: A read error may explain this, as a much larger clone is one base away. The chain is built from TRBV5-8 and TRBJ1-2; a possible D gene is TRBD1 (5 bases). This CDR3 is built from 15 residues. Germline V gene data show CDR1 as SGHTS and CDR2 as YDEGEE. Written as DNA, the CDR3 is TGTACCAGCAGCTTGGCCTATGAGGGGAGCTATGGCTACACCTTC. This codes for CTSSLAYEGSYGYTF.

This clonotype was seen at least ten times. The chain joins TRBV20-1 to TRBJ2-1, with 8 bases matching TRBD2. The CDR3 runs to 14 residues. From germline, CDR1 is DFQATT and CDR2 SNEGSKA (reference sequence). The V segment lost 1 base and the J segment 5 bases; nucleotides outside the gene matches: 4. The CDR3 DNA follows: TGCAGTGCTAGAGCGGGGGGGCCTGACAATGAGCAGTTCTTC. As protein: CSARAGGPDNEQFF.

This clonotype was counted at least ten times. The CDR3 DNA sequence: TGTGCCAGCAACCCGCCCGGGACAGGGGGGGCACGAGAGCAGTACGTC. Encoded protein: CASNPPGTGGAREQYV. The rearrangement uses TRBV12-3 or TRBV12-4 and TRBJ2-7, with 11 bases matching TRBD1. The CDR3 has 16 amino acids. The junction had 15 bases not matched to a gene; V was cut back by 7 bases and J by 7 bases.

This clonotype was observed once. A read error may be the cause here, since a much bigger clone is one base away. The V and J genes are TRBV27 and TRBJ2-3; D unresolved. CDR3 length: 13 residues. V lost 8 bases and J lost 0, with 9 bases in between. CDR1 and CDR2 from the germline V gene are MNHEY and SMNVEV (reference sequence). DNA of the CDR3: TGTGCCAGCTGTCACTCTAGCACAGATACGCAGTATTTT. Its translation: CASCHSSTDTQYF.

At least ten counts were recorded for this clonotype. The V call is TRBV7-2, the J call TRBJ2-3; D remains unclear. From germline, CDR1 is SGHTA and CDR2 FQGNSA. V was trimmed by 3 bases and J by 2 bases, leaving 9 bases between them. The CDR3 length is 14 residues. Written as DNA, the CDR3 is TGTGCCAGCAGCTTGGGGATTGCCACAGATACGCAGTATTTT. Amino acids: CASSLGIATDTQYF. Variable domain in full (rest from reference TRBV7-2 and TRBJ2-3): GAGVSQSPSNKVTEKGKDVELRCDPISGHTALYWYRQSLGQGLEFLIYFQGNSAPDKSGLPSDRFSAERTGGSVSTLTIQRTQQEDSAVYLCASSLGIATDTQYFGPGTRLTVL.

There are many counts of this clonotype. The chain employs TRBV28 and TRBJ2-1; no clear D. Germline assignment: CDR1 MDHEN and CDR2 SYDVKM. V was trimmed by 2 bases and J by 3 bases, leaving 5 bases between them. The CDR3 contains 13 residues. The DNA for the CDR3 is TGTGCCAGCAGTTTAGTCGGCTACAATGAGCAGTTCTTC. This sequence encodes CASSLVGYNEQFF.

This clonotype has ten or more counts. The V gene is TRBV11-2, the J gene TRBJ2-1, with 10 nucleotides matching TRBD1. The V and J ends lost 5 bases and 9 bases, in that order; junction bases with no gene match: 7. CDR3 length equals 14 residues. From germline, CDR1 is SGHAT and CDR2 FQNNGV. The CDR3 DNA reads as TGTGCCAGCAGCACGCGGACAGGGGGAAGTGAGCAGTTCTTC. This encodes CASSTRTGGSEQFF.

There are many counts of this clonotype. V gene TRBV4-2 combines with J gene TRBJ2-3, with D possibly matching TRBD1 (5 bases). The length of the CDR3 is 16 residues. Germline values: CDR1 LGHNA, CDR2 YNFKEQ. Trimming took off 0 bases at V and 5 bases at J, with 15 bases between the two ends. The CDR3 coding sequence is TGTGCCAGCAGCCAAGATTCCGGCAGGGTCCGAGATACGCAGTATTTT. It encodes CASSQDSGRVRDTQYF.

This clonotype showed up many times. The genes are TRBV5-1 and TRBJ2-3; tentatively, D is TRBD2 (6 bases). V dropped 4 bases and J dropped 5 bases, with 17 bases sitting between them. The CDR3 totals 15 residues. Germline V gene sequence: CDR1 SGHRS, CDR2 YFSETQ. The CDR3 region is CASSTGTRGGDTQYF. The CDR3 coding sequence is TGCGCCAGCAGCACTGGGACTCGAGGTGGAGATACGCAGTATTTT.

This clonotype was counted many times. This chain uses TRBV7-2 with TRBJ2-5; TRBD2 might be the D (5 bases). Trimming shortened V by 4 bases and J by 1 base, and 13 bases separated the two germline ends. Looked up from germline, CDR1 is SGHTA and CDR2 is FQGNSA. The CDR3 sequence is 15 residues long. The CDR3 here is CASSSNGIPQETQYF. CDR3 coding DNA: TGTGCCAGCAGCTCCAACGGGATTCCCCAAGAGACCCAGTACTTC.

This clonotype was seen repeatedly, ten times or more. CDR3 DNA sequence: TGTGCCAGCAGTCCCCCGACAGGGGATGGGAACACTGAAGCTTTCTTT. This sequence encodes CASSPPTGDGNTEAFF. The chain links TRBV6-1 to TRBJ1-1; 8 positions agree with TRBD1. This CDR3 contains 16 residues. Germline CDR1 is MNHNS and CDR2 is SASEGT. Trimming removed 5 bases from V and 1 base from J; junction bases left unmatched: 9.

This sequence joins TRBV18 and TRBJ2-1; the D is unclear. V was cut by 1 base and J by 10 bases, with 14 bases left in between. CDR3 size: 14 residues. Germline CDR1 is KGHSH and CDR2 is LQKENI. The CDR3 DNA reads as TGTGCCAGCTCACCACAGGAGACTGGCGCCGAGCAGTTCTTC. Its protein product is CASSPQETGAEQFF. The full variable domain, with the rest looked up from reference TRBV18 and TRBJ2-1, is NAGVMQNPRHLVRRRGQEARLRCSPMKGHSHVYWYRQLPEEGLKFMVYLQKENIIDESGMPKERFSAEFPKEGPSILRIQQVVRGDSAAYFCASSPQETGAEQFFGPGTRLTVL.

This clonotype was seen many times. The CDR3, as DNA: TGCGCCAGCAGTGGGCTAGCGGGGGGTAGCACAGATACGCAGTATTTT. Protein product: CASSGLAGGSTDTQYF. The chain uses TRBV5-1 and TRBJ2-3; TRBD2 matches at 11 bases. Germline-derived CDR1 and CDR2 are SGHRS and YFSETQ. This CDR3 region has 16 residues. Trimming cost V 5 bases and J 0 bases; bases outside gene matches: 5.

This clonotype came up many times. The chain links TRBV5-5 to TRBJ2-4; TRBD1 matches at 7 bases. This CDR3 region has 14 residues. J lost 2 bases, V lost 3 bases, and 2 bases had no gene match. Germline loops: CDR1 SGHKS, CDR2 YYEKEE (reference sequence). As DNA, the CDR3 is TGTGCCAGCAGCTGGGGACAGTCCAAAAACATTCAGTACTTC. Protein: CASSWGQSKNIQYF.

This clonotype was found many times. The rearrangement links TRBV5-1 to TRBJ1-4, with a weak D call TRBD1 (5 bases). With 4 bases removed from V and 5 bases from J, the gap between germline ends came to 12 bases. This CDR3 has 14 amino acids. The germline V gene encodes CDR1 SGHRS and CDR2 YFSETQ. The CDR3 sequence is CASSPRGGNEKLFF. For the CDR3, the DNA is TGCGCCAGCAGCCCACGGGGGGGGAATGAAAAACTGTTTTTT.

Ten or more counts support this clonotype. The chain links TRBV5-1 to TRBJ1-2; perhaps TRBD1 as D (5 bases). The CDR3 consists of 16 residues. Germline values: CDR1 SGHRS, CDR2 YFSETQ. Trimming cost V 5 bases and J 4 bases, with 21 bases left between them. DNA of the CDR3: TGCGCCAGCAGATCAGAGGCGGCGGGGGAACTCTATGGCTACACCTTC. It encodes CASRSEAAGELYGYTF. Variable domain in full (rest from reference TRBV5-1 and TRBJ1-2): KAGVTQTPRYLIKTRGQQVTLSCSPISGHRSVSWYQQTPGQGLQFLFEYFSETQRNKGNFPGRFSGRQFSNSRSEMNVSTLELGDSALYLCASRSEAAGELYGYTFGSGTRLTVV.